What follows is one T cell receptor (beta chain) and its context. Germline CDR1 is KGHSH and CDR2 is LQKENI. V lost 2 bases to trimming and J lost 5 bases, with 6 bases between them. The CDR3 is 12 amino acids. The data stem from a study of identical twins. TCRdb analysed the 5' RACE reads with MiXCR anew, one entry per CDR3 protein. The sample holds about 280,000 distinct CDR3 sequences, about 8.3% seen once. The same sample was also studied in work on yellow fever vaccine responses in identical twins.

The chain couples TRBV18 to TRBJ1-2; D uncertain. The sequence derives from a woman aged 18-29 years in good health. Sequencing was done on a sample of memory (CD45RO+) T cells sorted from blood. The CDR3 sequence: CASSPADYGYTF. For the CDR3, the DNA is TGTGCCAGCTCACCAGCGGATTATGGCTACACCTTC.